Following are 6 T cell receptor beta chains from one sample sequenced in a study of T cell responses to AZD1222 COVID-19 vaccine. The assay was immunoSEQ multiplex PCR, and TCRdb's table has in-frame clones only and misses some. Of under 130,000 clones listed, 85% to 90% are singletons. Sequenced here: peripheral blood, sampled on day 0 of AZD1222 vaccination. These receptors were obtained from an adult in good health.

The V and J genes are TRBV7-9 and TRBJ2-5; unclear D gene. This CDR3 spans 13 amino acids. With 1 base removed from V and 8 bases from J, the gap between germline ends came to 11 bases. The germline gives CDR1 SEHNR, CDR2 FQNEAQ (reference sequence). The CDR3 region is CASSLELGLTQYF. CDR3 nucleotide sequence: TGTGCCAGCAGCTTAGAATTGGGTCTAACCCAGTACTTC.

In nucleotides, the CDR3 is TGTGCCAGCAGCCCGAACTACAATGAGCAGTTCTTC. Amino acids: CASSPNYNEQFF. The V gene is TRBV7-6, the J gene TRBJ2-1; D remains ambiguous. Germline V gene sequence: CDR1 SGHVS, CDR2 FNYEAQ. The CDR3 consists of 12 residues. With 5 bases removed from V and 3 bases from J, the gap between germline ends came to 5 bases.

The chain has TRBV9 and TRBJ2-7; D perhaps matches TRBD2 (5 bases). The CDR3 consists of 13 residues. The germline gives CDR1 SGDLS, CDR2 YYNGEE. V gave up 4 bases and J gave up 5 bases, with 13 bases separating them. The DNA of the CDR3 is TGTGCCAGCAGCCCCCGAAGCGGCGACGAGCAGTACTTC. Translated: CASSPRSGDEQYF. The variable domain in full, completed from reference TRBV9 and TRBJ2-7, reads DSGVTQTPKHLITATGQRVTLRCSPRSGDLSVYWYQQSLDQGLQFLIQYYNGEERAKGNILERFSAQQFPDLHSELNLSSLELGDSALYFCASSPRSGDEQYFGPGTRLTVT.

Here the CDR3 reads CASSPTDRDNEQFF. The CDR3 DNA is TGTGCCAGCTCACCGACGGACAGGGACAATGAGCAGTTCTTC. The chain couples TRBV18 to TRBJ2-1; 8 bases fit TRBD1. Trimming at V came to 3 bases and at J to 5 bases, leaving 3 bases not matched to a gene. The V gene's germline CDR1 is KGHSH and CDR2 LQKENI. CDR3 length: 14 residues. Together with reference TRBV18 and TRBJ2-1, the CDR3 gives the full variable domain: NAGVMQNPRHLVRRRGQEARLRCSPMKGHSHVYWYRQLPEEGLKFMVYLQKENIIDESGMPKERFSAEFPKEGPSILRIQQVVRGDSAAYFCASSPTDRDNEQFFGPGTRLTVL.

The chain links TRBV23-1 to TRBJ2-1; 7 bases match TRBD2. TRBV23-1 falls under the ORF class, with uncertain function. The CDR3 has 16 amino acids. The trim removed 0 bases at V and 3 bases at J, leaving 5 bases unmatched. CDR3 bases: TGCGCCAGCAGTCAATCATCCCTAGCGGTCTACAATGAGCAGTTCTTC. This sequence encodes CASSQSSLAVYNEQFF.

The chain recombines TRBV6-6 with TRBJ1-2, with TRBD1 matching over 9 bases. From germline, CDR1 is MNHNY and CDR2 SVGAGI (reference sequence). J was trimmed by 7 bases and V by 6 bases; bases with no gene match: 6. The CDR3 is 13 residues long. The CDR3 DNA reads TGTGCCAGCAGCCCCGGGACAGGGTTTGGCTACACCTTC. It is translated as CASSPGTGFGYTF.